These 21 T cell receptor beta chains came from one sample sequenced in a study of blood T cell repertoires in COVID-19. Profiled with immunoSEQ multiplex PCR; TCRdb holds only in-frame clones, not every one. Among around 100,000 clones listed, 85% were seen once. Sequenced: peripheral blood. All receptors come from a man aged 45-65 years with active or convalescent COVID-19.

The chain links TRBV24-1 to TRBJ2-1; TRBD1 matches 10 bases. The CDR3 is 13 residues long. V gave up 7 bases and J gave up 6 bases; unmatched junction bases: 2. Germline-derived CDR1 and CDR2 are KGHDR and SFDVKD. CDR3 sequence (DNA): TGTGCCACCAGGCGGACAGGGGGCAATGAGCAGTTCTTC. Amino acid sequence: CATRRTGGNEQFF.

The chain uses TRBV3-1 (or the pseudogene TRBV3-2) and TRBJ1-1; D is undetermined. CDR1 and CDR2 (germline): LGHDT, YNNKEL (reference sequence). Trimming cost V 2 bases and J 0 bases, with 4 bases left between them. This CDR3 has 13 amino acids. DNA for the CDR3: TGTGCCAGCAGCCAACAGATGAACACTGAAGCTTTCTTT. Its protein product is CASSQQMNTEAFF.

This clone occurred once. The CDR3 bases are TGTGCCACCAGCAGCGGGTCACGGGGGGGCTCCCATGGCTACACCTTC. Encoded protein: CATSSGSRGGSHGYTF. The rearrangement links TRBV15 to TRBJ1-2; D might be TRBD1 (6 bases). From germline, CDR1 is LNHNV and CDR2 YYDKDF (reference sequence). Trimming removed 3 bases at V and 6 bases at J, with 20 bases between. The CDR3 has 16 residues. The full variable domain, in which reference TRBV15 and TRBJ1-2 provide the parts outside the CDR3, is DAMVIQNPRYQVTQFGKPVTLSCSQTLNHNVMYWYQQKSSQAPKLLFHYYDKDFNNEADTPDNFQSRRPNTSFCFLDIRSPGLGDTAMYLCATSSGSRGGSHGYTFGSGTRLTVV.

This chain uses TRBV24-1 with TRBJ2-1; D might be TRBD1 (6 bases). The CDR3 totals 14 residues. Trimming left V 7 bases short and J 10 bases short, with 19 bases between. Germline CDR1 is KGHDR and CDR2 is SFDVKD. CDR3 DNA: TGTGCCACCAGAGGGGGAGTCCCCGGTTCCGAGCAGTTCTTC. It encodes CATRGGVPGSEQFF.

This chain uses TRBV28 with TRBJ2-2, with 8 bases aligning to TRBD1. The CDR3 extends over 16 amino acids. Germline loops: CDR1 MDHEN, CDR2 SYDVKM. V gave up 2 bases and J gave up 4 bases; unmatched junction bases: 6. The CDR3 reads CASSLTGQGATGELFF. CDR3 coding DNA: TGTGCCAGCAGTTTAACCGGACAGGGAGCCACCGGGGAGCTGTTTTTT.

The V call is TRBV7-9, the J call TRBJ2-6; perhaps TRBD2 as D (6 bases). The V gene lost 5 bases and the J gene lost 11 bases, with 10 bases spanning the gap. Per germline, CDR1 SEHNR and CDR2 FQNEAQ (reference sequence). This CDR3 contains 12 residues. The CDR3 region has the DNA TGTGCCAGCAGCCGGAGCGGGTACGTCCTGACTTTC. As protein: CASSRSGYVLTF.

The chain links TRBV18 to TRBJ2-1, with D perhaps TRBD2 (5 bases). Trimming removed 3 bases from V and 7 bases from J, with 13 bases in between. CDR3 length equals 14 residues. Germline-derived CDR1 and CDR2 are KGHSH and LQKENI. The CDR3 DNA follows: TGTGCCAGCTCACCGAATTTGGAGGAGAATGAGCAGTTCTTC. Its protein product is CASSPNLEENEQFF. The whole variable domain, filled in from reference TRBV18 and TRBJ2-1, reads NAGVMQNPRHLVRRRGQEARLRCSPMKGHSHVYWYRQLPEEGLKFMVYLQKENIIDESGMPKERFSAEFPKEGPSILRIQQVVRGDSAAYFCASSPNLEENEQFFGPGTRLTVL.

V and J are TRBV11-3 and TRBJ1-1, with a tentative D call TRBD1 (6 bases). Trimming cost V 5 bases and J 1 base, with 14 bases left between them. The CDR3 spans 15 residues. From germline, CDR1 is SGHNT and CDR2 YENEEA. The CDR3 reads CASSDYRAENTEAFF. DNA of the CDR3: TGTGCCAGCAGCGATTACAGGGCCGAGAACACTGAAGCTTTCTTT.

The V call is TRBV7-3, the J call TRBJ2-1; 9 nucleotides line up with TRBD1. Germline lookup yields CDR1 SGHTA and CDR2 FQGTGA. V gave up 5 bases and J gave up 4 bases; unmatched junction bases: 9. There are 16 residues in the CDR3. The CDR3 here is CASSRHPGTGYNEQFF. Here the CDR3 DNA reads TGTGCCAGCAGCCGACACCCCGGGACAGGGTACAATGAGCAGTTCTTC.

With respect to this clone: The junction differs from germline at one of its ends, possibly a read error. The V gene is TRBV7-7, the J gene TRBJ2-5; 7 nucleotides align to TRBD2. Germline loops: CDR1 SSHAT, CDR2 FNYEAQ (reference sequence). The CDR3 sequence is 15 residues long. The CDR3: CASSLSVGRLETQYF. The CDR3 DNA reads TGTGCTAGCAGCTTAAGCGTCGGGAGGTTAGAGACCCAGTACTTC. Based on the CDR3 plus reference TRBV7-7 and TRBJ2-5, the full variable domain is GAGVSQSPRYKVTKRGQDVTLRCDPISSHATLYWYQQALGQGPEFLTYFNYEAQPDKSGLPSDRFSAERPEGSISTLTIQRTEQRDSAMYRCASSLSVGRLETQYFGPGTRLLVL.

The chain joins TRBV5-6 to TRBJ1-4, with a weak D call TRBD1 (6 bases). Looked up from germline, CDR1 is SGHDT and CDR2 is YYEEEE. V lost 6 bases, J lost 8 bases, and 17 bases lay in between. The CDR3 has 14 amino acids. The CDR3 loop reads CASMEAGVEEKLFF. CDR3 DNA sequence: TGTGCCAGCATGGAGGCAGGGGTAGAAGAAAAACTGTTTTTT.

The V call is TRBV19, the J call TRBJ1-5; possible D gene TRBD1, 5 bases. The CDR3 is made up of 15 amino acids. Trimming cost V 4 bases and J 1 base, with 11 bases left between them. The germline V gene has CDR1 LNHDA and CDR2 SQIVND (reference sequence). CDR3 region: CASSTTVISNQPQHF. The CDR3 DNA sequence: TGTGCCAGTAGTACGACAGTTATAAGCAATCAGCCCCAGCATTTT.

CDR3 in amino acids: CASSKQGEPQHF. In DNA form, the CDR3 reads TGTGCCAGCAGTAAACAGGGTGAGCCCCAGCATTTT. The V and J genes are TRBV6-6 and TRBJ1-5; D is perhaps TRBD1 (6 bases). V was clipped by 5 bases and J by 8 bases, with 10 bases between them. CDR3 length: 12 residues. Germline V gives CDR1 MNHNY, CDR2 SVGAGI (reference sequence).

The rearrangement uses TRBV19 and TRBJ2-3, with a tentative D call TRBD1 (6 bases). In germline, CDR1 is LNHDA, CDR2 SQIVND (reference sequence). The CDR3 totals 12 residues. V lost 5 bases and J lost 7, with 10 bases in between. The CDR3 sequence: CASSPQGYTQYF. The CDR3 DNA reads as TGTGCCAGTAGTCCCCAGGGGTATACGCAGTATTTT.

V and J are TRBV12-3 or TRBV12-4 and TRBJ2-7, with 8 bases matching TRBD1. The ends lost 5 bases at V and 5 bases at J; junction bases unmatched: 5. The CDR3 sequence is 13 residues long. The DNA of the CDR3 is TGTGCCAGCAGTGACCCGACAGGGGACGAGCAGTACTTC. It translates to CASSDPTGDEQYF.

V is TRBV3-1 (or the pseudogene TRBV3-2) and J is TRBJ1-3, with D possibly TRBD1 on 6 matching bases. V was cut by 7 bases and J by 0 bases, with 19 bases left in between. The CDR3 runs to 17 residues. Per germline, CDR1 LGHDT and CDR2 YNNKEL (reference sequence). The CDR3 sequence is CASNSIGGTISGNTIYF. In DNA, the CDR3 is TGTGCCAGCAACTCCATAGGGGGAACCATCTCTGGAAACACCATATATTTT.

The V call is TRBV6-6, the J call TRBJ2-5, with D possibly TRBD2 on 5 matching bases. Trimming cost V 3 bases and J 5 bases, with 13 bases left between them. Germline V gene lookup returns CDR1 MNHNY and CDR2 SVGAGI (reference sequence). This CDR3 is built from 14 residues. The CDR3 DNA reads as TGTGCCAGCAGTTATACTCGGGGAGAGGAGACCCAGTACTTC. Translating gives CASSYTRGEETQYF.

The chain employs TRBV27 and TRBJ2-2, with D unclear. Trimming cost V 5 bases and J 12 bases, with 22 bases left between them. Germline loops: CDR1 MNHEY, CDR2 SMNVEV (reference sequence). The CDR3 extends over 15 amino acids. CDR3 loop: CASSPQPAGSAKLFF. The CDR3 DNA sequence: TGTGCCAGCAGTCCCCAGCCGGCAGGCTCCGCGAAGCTGTTTTTT.

The chain links TRBV29-1 to TRBJ2-5, with a possible D match to TRBD2 (6 bases). Germline CDR1 is SQVTM and CDR2 is ANQGSEA. The CDR3 extends over 12 amino acids. V lost 5 bases, J lost 12 bases, and 19 bases lay in between. The CDR3 protein is CSVPEPGGLEYF. Written as DNA, the CDR3 is TGCAGCGTTCCTGAACCTGGGGGACTGGAGTACTTC.

The rearrangement joins TRBV9 to TRBJ2-5; TRBD2 matches 10 bases. The V and J ends lost 0 bases and 4 bases, in that order; junction bases with no gene match: 0. The CDR3 extends over 14 amino acids. Germline CDR1 is SGDLS and CDR2 is YYNGEE. The CDR3 DNA reads TGTGCCAGCAGCGTAGGGACTAGCGGAGAGACCCAGTACTTC. It yields the protein CASSVGTSGETQYF.

This CDR3 is CASSLDLVESNTQYF. The DNA of the CDR3 is TGTGCCAGCAGCTTAGATCTTGTAGAATCCAATACGCAGTATTTT. The V gene is TRBV11-2, the J gene TRBJ2-3; the D is unclear. The CDR3 loop spans 15 amino acids. V lost 0 bases, J lost 7 bases, and 14 bases lay in between. Germline CDR1 and CDR2: SGHAT and FQNNGV.